Below are 18 T cell receptor beta chains sequenced from a single sample in a study of T cell clusters in autoimmune cytopenias. TRB was amplified from roughly 0.25 ug of peripheral blood genomic DNA per sample. TRB was amplified by touch-down multiplex PCR, primer pools A and B combined. TCRdb reanalyzed the multiplex PCR reads, giving one entry per CDR3 protein sequence and no DNA. In total, the table holds several thousand distinct CDR3 sequences. Sample: peripheral blood. The origin of the receptors is a human donor with an autoimmune cytopenia or autoimmune hepatitis (not recorded which).

This clonotype is classed as medium-sized by frequency. The V and J genes are TRBV5-6 and TRBJ2-5; TCRdb's D gene call, TRBD2, goes unchecked for lack of DNA. Germline V gene sequence: CDR1 SGHDT, CDR2 YYEEEE. This CDR3 contains 17 residues. The CDR3 sequence: CASSLVTGTTLQETQYF.

This clonotype registers medium-sized by frequency. This chain uses TRBV20-1 with TRBJ2-1; no DNA is available, so the TRBD2 call from TCRdb remains unchecked. Germline V gene data show CDR1 as DFQATT and CDR2 as SNEGSKA (reference sequence). This CDR3 has 18 amino acids. CDR3 residues: CSARMLAGGREGYNEQFF.

The V and J genes are TRBV27 and TRBJ2-7. This CDR3 comprises 13 residues. Germline CDR1 and CDR2: MNHEY and SMNVEV (reference sequence). CDR3: CASSFNGNYEQYF.

This clonotype is labeled medium-sized based on frequency. V is TRBV6-4 and J is TRBJ2-5; the TCRdb call, TRBD1, lacks DNA for checking. There are 11 residues in the CDR3. Germline lookup yields CDR1 MRHNA and CDR2 SNTAGT. The CDR3 sequence: CASGQQETQYF.

The CDR3 loop is CASSPLGDDLYNEQFF. This chain joins TRBV7-6 and TRBJ2-1; the D gene TCRdb calls, TRBD1, cannot be checked with no DNA. Per the germline V gene, CDR1 is SGHVS and CDR2 is FNYEAQ. The CDR3 has 16 amino acids.

This clonotype is identified as medium-sized (0.01 to 0.1%) from frequency. The rearrangement joins TRBV18 to TRBJ1-6; TCRdb's assignment of TRBD1 cannot be checked, as there is no DNA. This CDR3 spans 15 amino acids. In germline, CDR1 is KGHSH, CDR2 LQKENI. CDR3 sequence: CASSPRDRGVSPLHF.

The V and J genes are TRBV14 and TRBJ2-2; without DNA, the TCRdb call of TRBD2 cannot be checked. Germline CDR1 reads SGHDN; CDR2 reads FVKESK. The CDR3 is 15 amino acids. CDR3 region: CASSQQLAATGELFF.

J is TRBJ2-7 and V is TRBV12-5; the D call from TCRdb, TRBD2, cannot be confirmed without DNA. This CDR3 comprises 15 residues. CDR1 LGHNT and CDR2 FRNRAP come from the germline V gene. The CDR3 here is CASGSGTSGAYEQYF.

Its frequency marks this clonotype as medium-sized (0.01 to 0.1%). The chain links TRBV20-1 to TRBJ2-1; TCRdb designates TRBD1, a call that cannot be tested without DNA. The CDR3 runs 16 residues. CDR1 is DFQATT and CDR2 is SNEGSKA in the germline V gene (reference sequence). The CDR3 here is CSARKGRGMGYNEQFF.

The chain employs TRBV28 and TRBJ2-1; TCRdb returns TRBD1, unconfirmable since there is no DNA. Germline V gives CDR1 MDHEN, CDR2 SYDVKM. The CDR3 spans 15 residues. The CDR3 is CASSFDGAAYNEQFF.

This chain uses TRBV11-2 with TRBJ2-1; the TCRdb D gene call, TRBD2, has no DNA to confirm it. Looked up from germline, CDR1 is SGHAT and CDR2 is FQNNGV. The CDR3 extends over 17 amino acids. The CDR3 protein is CASSLVRTGGDYNEQFF. The complete variable domain, with remaining parts taken from reference TRBV11-2 and TRBJ2-1, reads EAGVAQSPRYKIIEKRQSVAFWCNPISGHATLYWYQQILGQGPKLLIQFQNNGVVDDSQLPKDRFSAERLKGVDSTLKIQPAKLEDSAVYLCASSLVRTGGDYNEQFFGPGTRLTVL.

The chain carries TRBV5-1 and TRBJ1-1; TCRdb reports TRBD1, a call that lacks DNA to check it against. CDR1 and CDR2 (germline): SGHRS, YFSETQ. The CDR3 runs to 14 residues. The CDR3 is CASSKQGGATEAFF.

Measured by frequency, this clonotype is medium-sized. The J gene is TRBJ1-1, the V gene TRBV30. The CDR3 has 14 residues. Germline lookup yields CDR1 GTSNPN and CDR2 SVGIG (reference sequence). CDR3 in amino acids: CATRQGVMNTEAFF.

This sequence joins TRBV27 and TRBJ2-2; the D gene TCRdb calls, TRBD1, cannot be checked with no DNA. The CDR3 consists of 15 residues. Germline loops: CDR1 MNHEY, CDR2 SMNVEV (reference sequence). The CDR3 region is CASRSDRGDAGELFF.

This clonotype is deemed medium-sized by its frequency. The chain links TRBV27 to TRBJ2-2. CDR1 MNHEY and CDR2 SMNVEV come from the germline V gene (reference sequence). The CDR3 spans 13 residues. This CDR3 reads CASSTRTTGELFF.

The rearrangement uses TRBV15 and TRBJ2-3. The CDR3 contains 15 residues. Germline V gene data show CDR1 as LNHNV and CDR2 as YYDKDF (reference sequence). CDR3 loop: CATSLEKLGTDTQYF.

This clonotype is called medium-sized based on its frequency. The rearrangement links TRBV6-1 to TRBJ2-3; TCRdb names TRBD2, which stays unverified in the absence of DNA. Germline V gives CDR1 MNHNS, CDR2 SASEGT. There are 14 residues in the CDR3. CDR3: CASSRAGVTDTQYF.

The J gene is TRBJ1-3, the V gene TRBV12-3 or TRBV12-4; TCRdb's D call of TRBD1 is untestable without DNA. The CDR3 covers 17 residues. The CDR3 sequence: CASSSGRQGAIGNTIYF.